This T cell receptor beta chain came from a study of T cells in Graves' hyperthyroidism and ophthalmopathy. Germline V gene sequence: CDR1 MNHEY, CDR2 SVGEGT. V lost 1 base, J lost 5 bases, and 15 bases lay in between. This CDR3 has 16 residues. This clonotype came up many times. The target antigen is unknown. Fresh peripheral blood, 7.5 to 10 ml, was the source of the PBMCs. Study-wide results and limits: By a 13 V-J model, ophthalmopathy was set apart from stable hyperthyroidism. The model anticipated ophthalmopathy a median around six months pre-onset.

There were TCR beta CDR3 regions amplified from RNA transcripts. The study used the HTBI primer set for a first-round RT-PCR of the TCR CDR3. TCRdb re-called the multiplex PCR reads through MiXCR, storing one row per CDR3 protein. The sample consists of a few hundred thousand distinct CDR3 sequences, 15% to 18% of them appearing once. The V gene is TRBV6-2 or TRBV6-3, the J gene TRBJ2-1, with D unclear. What was sequenced was blood. The sequence derives from a woman in her 30s with Graves' hyperthyroidism. This chain's CDR3 is CASSYFARRGDNEQFF. The CDR3 DNA reads TGTGCCAGCAGTTACTTCGCCAGGAGAGGTGACAATGAGCAGTTCTTC.